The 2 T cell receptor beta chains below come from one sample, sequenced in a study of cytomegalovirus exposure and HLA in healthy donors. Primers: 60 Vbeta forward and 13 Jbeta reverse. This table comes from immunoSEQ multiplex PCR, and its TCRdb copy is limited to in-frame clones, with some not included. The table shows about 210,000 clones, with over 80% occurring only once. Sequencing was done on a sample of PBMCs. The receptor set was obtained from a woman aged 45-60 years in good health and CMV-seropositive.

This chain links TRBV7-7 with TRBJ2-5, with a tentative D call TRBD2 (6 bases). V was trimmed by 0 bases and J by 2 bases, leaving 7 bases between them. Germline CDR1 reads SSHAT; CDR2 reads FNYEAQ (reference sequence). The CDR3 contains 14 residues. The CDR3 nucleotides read TGTGCCAGCAGCTTAGCGGGGGGTCAAGAGACCCAGTACTTC. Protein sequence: CASSLAGGQETQYF. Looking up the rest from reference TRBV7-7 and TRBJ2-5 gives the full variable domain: GAGVSQSPRYKVTKRGQDVTLRCDPISSHATLYWYQQALGQGPEFLTYFNYEAQPDKSGLPSDRFSAERPEGSISTLTIQRTEQRDSAMYRCASSLAGGQETQYFGPGTRLLVL.

The CDR3 region is CASSKLTGSPNYGYTF. CDR3 nucleotides: TGTGCCAGCAGCAAACTTACAGGGTCTCCCAACTATGGCTACACCTTC. The chain couples TRBV11-2 to TRBJ1-2; possibly TRBD1 for D (6 bases). The V end lost 5 bases, the J end lost 2 bases, and 18 bases lay between the germline ends. There are 16 residues in the CDR3. The V gene's germline CDR1 is SGHAT and CDR2 FQNNGV.